The 30 T cell receptor beta chains presented below share a single source sample, sequenced in a study of a mutant IDH1 vaccine in newly diagnosed glioma. Time point noted: week 47, end of study. Mutant IDH1 20-mer peptide, at 300 ug, made up each vaccine dose, with topical imiquimod. Method: immunoSEQ multiplex PCR; TCRdb's copy keeps in-frame clones and lacks some. The sample records some 60,000 clones, roughly four fifths being singletons. No antigens are known for them. The input for sequencing was PBMCs, taken from a glioma patient whose treatment included an IDH1 peptide vaccine. Receptors originate from a woman between 50 and 59 years old with glioma.

This chain uses TRBV6-5 with TRBJ2-6, with no clear D. The CDR3 spans 16 residues. Trimming removed 4 bases at V and 0 bases at J, with 10 bases between. Germline V gene lookup returns CDR1 MNHEY and CDR2 SVGAGI. Written as DNA, the CDR3 is TGTGCCAGCAGTTCGCGACACCTCTCTGGGGCCAACGTCCTGACTTTC. This encodes CASSSRHLSGANVLTF.

The chain joins TRBV6-5 to TRBJ1-2; D remains ambiguous. Deletions cut 0 bases from V and 10 bases from J, with 12 bases between. Per germline, CDR1 MNHEY and CDR2 SVGAGI. The CDR3 totals 13 residues. CDR3 loop: CASSYSARSLYTF. The CDR3 DNA sequence: TGTGCCAGCAGTTACTCAGCCAGAAGCCTCTACACCTTC.

The V gene is TRBV7-2, the J gene TRBJ2-5, with 9 bases lining up with TRBD2. Germline lookup yields CDR1 SGHTA and CDR2 FQGNSA. Losses at the gene ends were 2 bases for V and 5 bases for J; bases not matched to a gene: 12. CDR3 size: 17 residues. CDR3 sequence reads: CASSLSSSGGRVETQYF. The CDR3 region has the DNA TGTGCCAGCAGCTTATCGAGTAGCGGGGGCCGTGTGGAGACCCAGTACTTC.

The chain uses TRBV6-1 and TRBJ2-3, with a tentative D call TRBD2 (6 bases). Germline CDR1 reads MNHNS; CDR2 reads SASEGT. V lost 7 bases and J lost 3, with 14 bases in between. The CDR3 runs 14 residues. The CDR3 here is CASKESGPTDTQYF. The CDR3 DNA follows: TGTGCCAGCAAGGAGAGCGGGCCGACAGATACGCAGTATTTT.

The chain couples TRBV5-6 to TRBJ2-7; D possibly corresponds to TRBD1 (8 bases). Trimming left V 1 base short and J 2 bases short, with 19 bases between. From germline, CDR1 is SGHDT and CDR2 YYEEEE. CDR3 length: 17 amino acids. The CDR3 reads CASSLRGGWTGTYEQYF. The CDR3 DNA reads as TGTGCCAGCAGCTTGAGGGGGGGGTGGACAGGGACCTACGAGCAGTACTTC.

The V call is TRBV27, the J call TRBJ1-1; D perhaps matches TRBD1 (6 bases). The CDR3 totals 16 residues. Between the trimmed V and J ends, which lost 2 bases and 5 bases, there was a span of 18 bases. The germline CDR1 and CDR2 sequences are MNHEY and SMNVEV (reference sequence). The CDR3 reads CASSLVTGLGKTEAFF. CDR3 sequence (DNA): TGTGCCAGCAGTTTAGTAACAGGGCTAGGGAAAACTGAAGCTTTCTTT.

The chain combines TRBV9 with TRBJ2-5; 10 bases match TRBD2. This CDR3 region has 16 residues. Germline trimming cut 0 bases from V and 6 bases from J; bases unmatched to any gene: 8. Germline loops: CDR1 SGDLS, CDR2 YYNGEE. The CDR3 reads CASSVEPSGGAKTQYF. The CDR3 bases are TGTGCCAGCAGCGTAGAACCCAGCGGGGGGGCGAAGACCCAGTACTTC.

The chain employs TRBV5-1 and TRBJ2-1, with D possibly matching TRBD2 (6 bases). Germline values: CDR1 SGHRS, CDR2 YFSETQ. There are 16 residues in the CDR3. V was pared by 1 base and J by 1 base, with 12 bases between. CDR3 sequence (DNA): TGCGCCAGCAGCTTGTACGGGGGTGAGTCCTACAATGAGCAGTTCTTC. Its translation is CASSLYGGESYNEQFF.

J is TRBJ2-3 and V is TRBV30; no clear D gene. Germline CDR1 is GTSNPN and CDR2 is SVGIG (reference sequence). The CDR3 loop spans 12 amino acids. V lost 3 bases and J lost 3, with 7 bases in between. The CDR3 DNA reads as TGTGCCTGGAGCCTATCAACAGATACGCAGTATTTT. Translated, it gives CAWSLSTDTQYF.

This chain joins TRBV21-1 and TRBJ1-2; the table calls TRBD1, which could not be checked here. TRBV21-1 is a recognized pseudogene. CDR3 length: 15 amino acids. The CDR3 here is CASSKRKTAAWGYTF. DNA for the CDR3: TGTGCCAGCAGCAAACGTAAGACAGCCGCCTGGGGCTACACCTTC.

CDR3 protein: CAISFLSGGTDTQYF. The CDR3 coding sequence is TGTGCCATCAGTTTCCTTAGCGGGGGCACAGATACGCAGTATTTT. This chain uses TRBV10-3 with TRBJ2-3, with 8 bases that match TRBD2. The CDR3 extends over 15 amino acids. Germline V lookup: CDR1 ENHRY, CDR2 SYGVKD. The V segment lost 5 bases and the J segment 1 base; nucleotides outside the gene matches: 5.

This chain's CDR3 is CASEARDSGANVLTF. For the CDR3, the DNA is TGTGCCAGCGAAGCACGAGACTCTGGGGCCAACGTCCTGACTTTC. The chain has TRBV27 and TRBJ2-6; D is unclear. The germline CDR1 and CDR2 sequences are MNHEY and SMNVEV (reference sequence). Between the trimmed V and J ends, which lost 8 bases and 0 bases, there was a span of 11 bases. This CDR3 spans 15 amino acids.

This clone showed up just a few times. The chain links TRBV5-1 to TRBJ1-1; D unresolved. Per the germline V gene, CDR1 is SGHRS and CDR2 is YFSETQ. The CDR3 has 15 residues. V gave up 6 bases and J gave up 0 bases, with 15 bases separating them. The CDR3 DNA reads TGCGCCAGCACCCTGGAAGGCGAGATGAACACTGAAGCTTTCTTT. This codes for CASTLEGEMNTEAFF.

This chain uses TRBV15 with TRBJ1-3, with a possible D match to TRBD1 (6 bases). CDR3 length: 19 residues. Germline V CDR1 and CDR2: LNHNV, YYDKDF (reference sequence). V dropped 2 bases and J dropped 3 bases, with 23 bases sitting between them. CDR3 DNA sequence: TGTGCCACCAGCAGACACCCGGGACCCCAGGGGAAAGGTGGAAACACCATATATTTT. It translates to CATSRHPGPQGKGGNTIYF.

This clone was picked up one time. The chain links TRBV5-4 to TRBJ2-5; D is unclear. Germline lookup yields CDR1 SGHNT and CDR2 YYREEE (reference sequence). CDR3 length: 13 amino acids. Trimming removed 2 bases from V and 3 bases from J, with 8 bases in between. The CDR3 here is CASSFSPEETQYF. The CDR3 nucleotides read TGTGCCAGCAGCTTCTCTCCGGAAGAGACCCAGTACTTC.

This clone was counted only a few times. The CDR3 loop is CASGGGVGTEAFF. CDR3 sequence (DNA): TGCGCCAGCGGGGGAGGAGTGGGAACTGAAGCTTTCTTT. The chain employs TRBV5-1 and TRBJ1-1, with D perhaps matching TRBD1 (5 bases). The germline V gene encodes CDR1 SGHRS and CDR2 YFSETQ. The CDR3 sequence is 13 residues long. V shed 7 bases and J shed 5 bases, with 15 bases lying between them.

The genes are TRBV7-2 and TRBJ2-1; 12 bases are shared with TRBD2. CDR3 size: 16 residues. V lost 2 bases and J lost 4; bases outside the gene matches: 3. Germline CDR1 is SGHTA and CDR2 is FQGNSA. CDR3 nucleotide sequence: TGTGCCAGCAGCTTACTAGCGGGGGGGGATTACAATGAGCAGTTCTTC. It specifies CASSLLAGGDYNEQFF.

The gene calls are TRBV10-3 and TRBJ2-7; D is unclear. In germline, CDR1 is ENHRY, CDR2 SYGVKD. The CDR3 runs 14 residues. V dropped 3 bases and J dropped 2 bases, with 11 bases sitting between them. The CDR3 reads CAISERLVTYEQYF. As DNA, the CDR3 is TGTGCCATCAGTGAACGATTAGTGACCTACGAGCAGTACTTC.

Only one count was recorded for this clone. The rearrangement joins TRBV5-1 to TRBJ1-6; D perhaps matches TRBD1 (6 bases). Germline CDR1 reads SGHRS; CDR2 reads YFSETQ. The ends were cut back, 4 bases at V and 0 bases at J, with 14 bases in the middle. The CDR3 has 17 residues. The chain's CDR3 is CASSPGQMSSYNSPLHF. The CDR3 DNA follows: TGCGCCAGCAGCCCTGGACAGATGAGCTCCTATAATTCACCCCTCCACTTT.

Only one count was recorded for this clone. The CDR3 here is CASSPSGRPTTEAFF. The CDR3 DNA reads as TGTGCCAGCAGTCCTTCGGGCAGACCGACGACTGAAGCTTTCTTT. The chain is built from TRBV6-5 and TRBJ1-1; unclear D gene. Germline V lookup: CDR1 MNHEY, CDR2 SVGAGI. The CDR3 has 15 amino acids. V lost 5 bases and J 5 bases, leaving 18 bases between the germline ends.

This clone was counted only a few times. The chain combines TRBV6-5 with TRBJ1-1; D unclear. Trimming removed 5 bases at V and 5 bases at J, with 12 bases between. Germline V lookup: CDR1 MNHEY, CDR2 SVGAGI. The CDR3 is 13 residues long. The CDR3 DNA reads as TGTGCCAGCAGTCCTACGACCTTGACTGAAGCTTTCTTT. Translated: CASSPTTLTEAFF.

This chain links TRBV5-1 with TRBJ2-7, with 9 positions matching TRBD1. With V trimmed by 3 bases and J by 1 base, 2 bases remained unmatched. The CDR3 has 14 residues. Germline CDR1 SGHRS, CDR2 YFSETQ. The CDR3 DNA reads as TGCGCCAGCAGCTGGGGGACAGGGTCCTACGAGCAGTACTTC. Amino acids: CASSWGTGSYEQYF.

This chain's CDR3 is CASSSRLESPQHF. CDR3 bases: TGTGCCAGCAGCTCCAGACTGGAGAGCCCCCAGCATTTT. V gene TRBV7-2 combines with J gene TRBJ1-5, with no clear D. Germline V CDR1 and CDR2: SGHTA, FQGNSA. The length of the CDR3 is 13 residues. Trimming cost V 4 bases and J 10 bases, with 14 bases left between them.

The rearrangement uses TRBV9 and TRBJ1-6; tentative D call: TRBD1 (6 bases). The CDR3 is 14 amino acids. With 2 bases removed from V and 7 bases from J, the gap between germline ends came to 10 bases. Germline loops: CDR1 SGDLS, CDR2 YYNGEE. CDR3 nucleotides: TGTGCCAGCAGCGTCGGGACAACGAATTCACCCCTCCACTTT. Amino acids: CASSVGTTNSPLHF.

This chain uses TRBV4-1 with TRBJ1-1; perhaps TRBD1 as D (6 bases). V lost 2 bases and J 3 bases, leaving 10 bases between the germline ends. The CDR3 has 14 residues. CDR1 is MGHRA and CDR2 is YSYEKL in the germline V gene. The CDR3 region is CASSQTTGYTEAFF. The CDR3 bases are TGCGCCAGCAGCCAAACTACAGGGTACACTGAAGCTTTCTTT.

The chain is built from TRBV5-4 and TRBJ2-3, with TRBD2 matching 7 bases. The CDR3 has 13 amino acids. Germline-derived CDR1 and CDR2 are SGHNT and YYREEE (reference sequence). V was clipped by 7 bases and J by 2 bases; unmatched bases: 4. The DNA for the CDR3 is TGTGCCAGCCATACTAGCGACACAGATACGCAGTATTTT. Translating it yields CASHTSDTDTQYF.

The rearrangement links TRBV27 to TRBJ2-7; 7 nucleotides agree with TRBD1. Germline V gives CDR1 MNHEY, CDR2 SMNVEV (reference sequence). The CDR3 has 14 amino acids. The V segment lost 10 bases and the J segment 5 bases; nucleotides outside the gene matches: 14. DNA of the CDR3: TGTGCCACCCTTTCGACTACAGGGGTCCACGAGCAGTACTTC. Translated: CATLSTTGVHEQYF.

This rearrangement joins TRBV28 to TRBJ1-1; D might be TRBD1 (6 bases). Germline CDR1 and CDR2: MDHEN and SYDVKM. CDR3 length: 13 residues. The V gene lost 5 bases and the J gene lost 11 bases, with 18 bases spanning the gap. The CDR3 DNA reads TGTGCCAGCAGTCCTAGGGGGAACGGATTTGCTTTCTTT. Residues: CASSPRGNGFAFF.

This sequence joins TRBV6-1 and TRBJ2-1; D is unresolved. V shed 8 bases and J shed 0 bases, with 8 bases lying between them. The CDR3 loop spans 13 amino acids. Germline V gives CDR1 MNHNS, CDR2 SASEGT. CDR3 amino acids: CASQRSSYNEQFF. CDR3 bases: TGTGCCAGCCAGAGAAGCTCCTACAATGAGCAGTTCTTC.

The V call is TRBV6-1, the J call TRBJ2-5, with D perhaps matching TRBD1 (5 bases). The CDR3 has 12 residues. Germline loops: CDR1 MNHNS, CDR2 SASEGT. The germline V and J ends were trimmed by 3 bases and 10 bases, with 12 bases remaining between them. The CDR3 bases are TGTGCCAGCAGTGAGTTGGGGCCCGTCCAGTACTTC. Protein: CASSELGPVQYF.